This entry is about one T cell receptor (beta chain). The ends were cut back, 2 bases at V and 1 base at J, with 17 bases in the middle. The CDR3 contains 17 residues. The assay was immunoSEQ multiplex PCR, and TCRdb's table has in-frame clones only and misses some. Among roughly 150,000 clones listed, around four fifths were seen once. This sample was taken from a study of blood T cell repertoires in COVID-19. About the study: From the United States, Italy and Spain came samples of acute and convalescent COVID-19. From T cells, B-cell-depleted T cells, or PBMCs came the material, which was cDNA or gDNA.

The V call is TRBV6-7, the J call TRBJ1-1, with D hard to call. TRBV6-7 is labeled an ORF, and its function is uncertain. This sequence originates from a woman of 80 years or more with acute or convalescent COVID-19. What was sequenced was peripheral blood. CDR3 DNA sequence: TGTGCCAGCAGTTACCCCTGGAGAAGGCGTAAGAACACTGAAGCTTTCTTT. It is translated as CASSYPWRRRKNTEAFF.